A single T cell receptor beta chain is shown here with its context. Antigen unknown. This sample is drawn from a study of T cell repertoires in cytomegalovirus infection. Each CDR3 protein gets one entry after TCRdb re-called the reads with MiXCR. Seen here are about 310,000 distinct CDR3 sequences, roughly 25% observed once, and the top ten hold less than 15%. Findings and limits, study-wide: CMV carriers having the relevant HLA were flagged by cumulative public TCR beta family frequency.

The specimen comprised cultured PBMCs, sampled from culture after CMV antigen stimulation. The TCR originated in a human donor in good health (CMV status not recorded). Some clones in this sample may be carry-over from other donors' samples.

In DNA form, the CDR3 reads TGTGCCAGTAGTTCTGGGGGAATTCCAACCTACGAGCAGTACTTC. Amino acid sequence: CASSSGGIPTYEQYF. This chain uses TRBV19 with TRBJ2-7, with D perhaps assigned TRBD1 or TRBD2 (5 bases each). Germline assignment: CDR1 LNHDA and CDR2 SQIVND (reference sequence). The CDR3 extends over 15 amino acids. V gave up 5 bases and J gave up 2 bases, with 16 bases separating them.